This TCR beta chain is from a study of HIV-infected children after antiretroviral therapy interruption. Study details: Interruption group median age roughly 10 years; continuous group roughly 8 years. Most children had recorded EBV and CMV exposure. Study-wide results and caveats: By the end of treatment interruption, naive CD4+ clonality (Gini) increased.

The treatment: PENTA 11 planned treatment interruption arm or continuous ART arm. At least 5 million viable PBMCs were required per cryopreserved sample. This clonotype occurred many times. The antigen is undetermined. This CDR3 comprises 13 residues. Germline V lookup: CDR1 SQVTM, CDR2 ANQGSEA. V gave up 3 bases and J gave up 4 bases; unmatched junction bases: 5. RNA-based 3' RACE libraries used unique molecular identifiers. Via MiXCR, TCRdb re-called the 3' RACE reads, giving one row per CDR3 protein. This table holds 90,000 or so distinct CDR3 sequences, about 7% found once. The genes are TRBV29-1 and TRBJ1-1; TRBD1 aligns across 7 bases. The sample consisted of CD45RA+ CD4+ T cells from PBMCs, pooled from several time points, taken from a donor given antiretroviral therapy, either interrupted or continuous. Subset reported: naive CD4+ CD45RA+ CD45RO- T cells. The TCR sequence derives from a pool of human donors with HIV. CDR3 in amino acids: CSVESQGGTEAFF. Here the CDR3 DNA reads TGCAGCGTTGAGAGCCAGGGGGGCACTGAAGCTTTCTTT.